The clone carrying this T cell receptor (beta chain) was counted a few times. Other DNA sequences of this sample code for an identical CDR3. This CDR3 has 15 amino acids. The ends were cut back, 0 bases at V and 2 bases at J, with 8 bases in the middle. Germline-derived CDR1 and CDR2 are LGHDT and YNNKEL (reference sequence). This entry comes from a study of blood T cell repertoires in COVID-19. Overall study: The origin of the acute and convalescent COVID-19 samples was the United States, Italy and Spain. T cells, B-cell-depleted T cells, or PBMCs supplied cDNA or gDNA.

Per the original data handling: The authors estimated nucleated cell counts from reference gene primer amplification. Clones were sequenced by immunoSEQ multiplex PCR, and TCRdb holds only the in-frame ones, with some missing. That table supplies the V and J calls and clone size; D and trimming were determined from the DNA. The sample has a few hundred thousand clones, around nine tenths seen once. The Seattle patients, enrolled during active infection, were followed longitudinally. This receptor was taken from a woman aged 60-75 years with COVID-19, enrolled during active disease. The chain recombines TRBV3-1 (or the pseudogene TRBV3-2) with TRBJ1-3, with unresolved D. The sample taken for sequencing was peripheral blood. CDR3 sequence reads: CASSQDSTAGNTIYF. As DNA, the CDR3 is TGTGCCAGCAGCCAAGATAGTACAGCTGGAAACACCATATATTTT.